A single sample is the source of the 30 T cell receptor beta chains below, sequenced in a study of T cell clonality in common variable immunodeficiency. Points from the study as a whole: In common variable immunodeficiency, TCR beta chains reportedly carried fewer deletions and N-nucleotide insertions.

Their specific antigens are unknown. Clones were read by immunoSEQ multiplex PCR, and TCRdb kept only the in-frame ones, dropping some. The sample shows some 11,000 clones, none of them appearing just once. The sequencing sample was made of peripheral blood mononuclear cells. These receptor sequences come from a human donor with common variable immunodeficiency.

Turning to this clone: The CDR3 end is not reached by the read, which stops 3 residues before it; the germline J gene fills it in. The rearrangement links TRBV7-3 to TRBJ2-1; 8 bases map to TRBD1. The CDR3 is 15 residues long. Germline V gives CDR1 SGHTA, CDR2 FQGTGA. The ends lost 4 bases at V and 6 bases at J; junction bases unmatched: 8. The CDR3 here is CASSSTGDNLNEQFF. CDR3 DNA (partial): TGTGCCAGCAGCTCGACAGGGGATAATCTCAATGAG.

This clone is classed as medium-sized. The junction departs from germline at one end; a sequencing error may be responsible. The CDR3 goes on 3 residues after the read ends, and that part is filled in from the germline J gene. The chain carries TRBV10-3 and TRBJ1-4, with D possibly TRBD1 on 5 matching bases. CDR1 ENHRY and CDR2 SYGVKD come from the germline V gene. The CDR3 runs 15 residues. The DNA read from the CDR3 is TGTGCCATCAAGCCTCAGGGCGACCCTAAGGAAAAA. Translated: CAIKPQGDPKEK. The full CDR3 protein reads CAIKPQGDPKEKLFF.

On this clone itself: Sequencing ends 3 residues short of the CDR3 end; the germline J gene provides the rest. This chain connects TRBV18 to TRBJ2-1, with D perhaps matching TRBD1 (6 bases). The CDR3 has 16 amino acids. V was clipped by 3 bases and J by 5 bases, with 17 bases between them. CDR1 and CDR2 (germline): KGHSH, LQKENI. Partial CDR3 DNA: TGTGCCAGCTCACCCCCCGGCAGGGGAATCGACAATGAG. Amino acids: CASSPPGRGIDNE. The whole CDR3 sequence reads CASSPPGRGIDNEQFF.

In the case of this clone: The CDR3 goes on 3 residues after the read ends, and that part is filled in from the germline J gene. The chain uses TRBV19 and TRBJ2-5; 7 bases map to TRBD2. The CDR3 covers 15 residues. The germline gives CDR1 LNHDA, CDR2 SQIVND (reference sequence). V lost 4 bases to trimming and J lost 1 base; unmatched junction nucleotides: 6. CDR3 sequence reads: CASSRLGGVQETQYF. The CDR3 bases that were read are TGTGCCAGTAGTAGGCTGGGGGGGGTCCAAGAGACC.

This clone showed up just a few times. Sequencing ends 3 residues short of the CDR3 end; the germline J gene provides the rest. The chain uses TRBV7-2 and TRBJ1-5; TRBD1 aligns across 7 bases. This CDR3 spans 15 amino acids. The V gene's germline CDR1 is SGHTA and CDR2 FQGNSA. The V gene end was trimmed by 5 bases and the J gene end by 5 bases; junction bases not matched to a gene: 9. CDR3 region: CASSSQGDLYQPQHF. CDR3 bases read: TGTGCCAGCAGCAGTCAGGGGGACCTATATCAGCCC. Based on the CDR3 plus reference TRBV7-2 and TRBJ1-5, the full variable domain is GAGVSQSPSNKVTEKGKDVELRCDPISGHTALYWYRQSLGQGLEFLIYFQGNSAPDKSGLPSDRFSAERTGGSVSTLTIQRTQQEDSAVYLCASSSQGDLYQPQHFGDGTRLSIL.

About this clone itself: The read gets to within 3 residues of the CDR3 end, and the germline J gene fills in the rest. The rearrangement uses TRBV30 and TRBJ1-6; no firm D call. In germline, CDR1 is GTSNPN, CDR2 SVGIG (reference sequence). The CDR3 loop spans 14 amino acids. Trimming left V 4 bases short and J 8 bases short, with 15 bases between. CDR3 region: CAWTPGPGDSPLHF. CDR3 DNA (partial): TGTGCCTGGACCCCCGGGCCCGGGGATTCACCC.

Concerning this clone: The read halts 3 residues ahead of the CDR3 end, with the missing end drawn from the germline J gene. This chain uses TRBV2 with TRBJ2-3; maybe TRBD1 (6 bases). The V end was cut by 6 bases, the J end by 2 bases, with 21 bases between. There are 17 residues in the CDR3. In germline, CDR1 is SNHLY, CDR2 FYNNEI. The sequenced CDR3 bases are TGTGCCAGCAGACCCCAGGGGCCCCAAGAAATCACAGATACG. Residues: CASRPQGPQEITDT. The entire CDR3 protein reads CASRPQGPQEITDTQYF. The entire variable domain, with the rest obtained from reference TRBV2 and TRBJ2-3, is as follows: EPEVTQTPSHQVTQMGQEVILRCVPISNHLYFYWYRQILGQKVEFLVSFYNNEISEKSEIFDDQFSVERPDGSNFTLKIRSTKLEDSAMYFCASRPQGPQEITDTQYFGPGTRLTVL.

This clone was counted between two and nine times. The sequenced fragment ends 3 residues before the CDR3 boundary, so the rest is inferred from the germline J gene. The chain joins TRBV18 to TRBJ2-1, with a possible D match to TRBD1 (5 bases). The length of the CDR3 is 16 residues. Per the germline V gene, CDR1 is KGHSH and CDR2 is LQKENI. V shed 3 bases and J shed 5 bases, with 17 bases lying between them. The part of the CDR3 DNA that was read is TGTGCCAGCTCACCGCCCCGGACAACTTACAACAATGAG. It encodes CASSPPRTTYNNE. The entire CDR3 reads CASSPPRTTYNNEQFF.

This clone appeared a few times. The read falls 3 residues short of the CDR3 end, and the missing part is taken from the germline J gene. This rearrangement joins TRBV29-1 to TRBJ1-2, with TRBD1 matching 8 bases. This CDR3 is 15 amino acids long. V trimming: 7 bases; J trimming: 3 bases; junction bases outside the gene matches: 13. Germline loops: CDR1 SQVTM, CDR2 ANQGSEA. The CDR3 sequence: CSALPGQGVDYGYTF. CDR3 DNA, as far as it was read: TGCAGCGCCCTTCCCGGACAGGGCGTCGACTATGGC.

This clone was counted only a few times. The observed sequence ends 3 residues before the CDR3 terminus, with the missing tail filled in from the germline J gene. The chain employs TRBV20-1 and TRBJ2-7, with D possibly TRBD2 on 6 matching bases. V lost 6 bases and J 2 bases, leaving 17 bases between the germline ends. Germline V CDR1 and CDR2: DFQATT, SNEGSKA (reference sequence). The CDR3 loop spans 14 amino acids. CDR3 protein: CSAPPPGLPYEQYF. The DNA read from the CDR3 is TGCAGTGCCCCTCCACCGGGACTCCCCTACGAG.

As for this clone: The read terminates 3 residues before the CDR3 end, so the remaining end is supplied by the germline J gene. This chain links TRBV19 with TRBJ2-3, with D possibly matching TRBD1 (6 bases). V was trimmed by 3 bases and J by 2 bases, leaving 15 bases between them. Looked up from germline, CDR1 is LNHDA and CDR2 is SQIVND (reference sequence). The length of the CDR3 is 16 residues. This chain's CDR3 is CASSIGTFPLTDTQYF. The CDR3 DNA, read in part, is TGTGCCAGTAGTATCGGGACATTTCCCCTCACAGATACG.

This clone was picked up a small number of times. The read ends 3 residues early relative to the CDR3; the germline J gene fills the gap. The chain carries TRBV11-3 and TRBJ2-5; unclear D gene. This CDR3 is 13 amino acids long. The V gene's germline CDR1 is SGHNT and CDR2 YENEEA. V shed 3 bases and J shed 2 bases, with 7 bases lying between them. This CDR3 is CASSLASQETQYF. Partial CDR3 DNA: TGTGCCAGCAGCTTGGCTAGTCAAGAGACC.

In regard to this clone: The CDR3 end is not reached by the read, which stops 3 residues before it; the germline J gene fills it in. This chain links TRBV18 with TRBJ1-5; unclear D gene. CDR1 is KGHSH, CDR2 LQKENI, per germline. CDR3 length equals 15 residues. Trimming left V 1 base short and J 6 bases short, with 13 bases between. Partial CDR3 DNA: TGTGCCAGCTCACCACTGGGTGCCTCGGGTCAGCCC. Translated: CASSPLGASGQP. The whole CDR3 is CASSPLGASGQPQHF.

As for this clone: Sequencing ends 3 residues short of the CDR3 end; the germline J gene provides the rest. J is TRBJ2-1 and V is TRBV30, with D unresolved. CDR1 GTSNPN and CDR2 SVGIG come from the germline V gene (reference sequence). V lost 2 bases and J 6 bases, leaving 5 bases between the germline ends. This CDR3 is 11 amino acids long. CDR3 DNA (partial): TGTGCCTGGAGTCGACTCAATGAG. This codes for CAWSRLNE. Given in full, the CDR3 is CAWSRLNEQFF.

Details on this clone: The missing CDR3 end, 3 residues past where the read stops, is filled in from the germline J gene. The chain joins TRBV5-6 to TRBJ1-1, with D uncertain. The V gene's germline CDR1 is SGHDT and CDR2 YYEEEE. V lost 3 bases and J lost 1, with 13 bases in between. CDR3 length: 15 amino acids. The CDR3 is CASSSSTSGNTEAFF. CDR3 DNA, as far as it was read: TGTGCCAGCAGCTCTAGCACATCAGGGAACACTGAA.

This clone was detected a few times. The read ends 3 residues early relative to the CDR3; the germline J gene fills the gap. The chain has TRBV7-3 and TRBJ2-2, with unresolved D. CDR1 is SGHTA and CDR2 is FQGTGA in the germline V gene. The V end lost 2 bases, the J end lost 1 base, and 11 bases lay between the germline ends. The CDR3 spans 16 residues. The CDR3 loop is CASSLVSRGNTGELFF. Incomplete CDR3 DNA: TGTGCCAGCAGCTTAGTATCACGAGGGAACACCGGGGAG.

Partial CDR3 DNA: TGTGCCAGCAGCTTAGCAACAAACACAGATACG. Amino acids: CASSLATNTDT. The full CDR3 protein reads CASSLATNTDTQYF. This chain uses TRBV7-9 with TRBJ2-3; the D is unclear. The read ends 3 residues before the CDR3 terminus; that terminus is restored from the germline J gene. With 0 bases removed from V and 2 bases from J, the gap between germline ends came to 6 bases. Per the germline V gene, CDR1 is SEHNR and CDR2 is FQNEAQ (reference sequence). The CDR3 length is 14 residues.

Concerning this clone: With the read ending 3 residues before the CDR3 end, the germline J gene is used to fill in that end. This chain joins TRBV18 and TRBJ2-5, with TRBD2 matching over 9 bases. V shed 1 base and J 4 bases; nucleotides not matched to a gene: 4. The CDR3 is made up of 15 amino acids. Per germline, CDR1 KGHSH and CDR2 LQKENI. The covered CDR3 bases are TGTGCCAGCTCACCACTGGGGGGACTAGCAGAGACC. Its translation is CASSPLGGLAET. The entire CDR3 protein reads CASSPLGGLAETQYF.

This clone qualifies as medium-sized. From the germline J gene comes the end of the CDR3, since the read stops 3 residues before it. V usage is TRBV18 and J usage is TRBJ2-7, with 8 bases that match TRBD2. Losses at the gene ends were 6 bases for V and 0 bases for J; bases not matched to a gene: 4. The CDR3 is 14 residues long. Germline V gene sequence: CDR1 KGHSH, CDR2 LQKENI. CDR3 region: CASSLAGYSYEQYF. Incomplete CDR3 DNA: TGTGCCAGCTCGTTAGCGGGGTACTCCTACGAG.

This clone was detected a few times. Read coverage stops 3 residues before the CDR3 terminus; the germline J gene supplies the remainder. J is TRBJ1-2 and V is TRBV30; D is perhaps TRBD1 (5 bases). The CDR3 runs to 13 residues. V dropped 2 bases and J dropped 6 bases, with 13 bases sitting between them. CDR1 and CDR2 (germline): GTSNPN, SVGIG (reference sequence). The sequenced CDR3 bases are TGTGCCTGGAGTCTGGGGGGTTTCAATGGC. Its translation: CAWSLGGFNG. The CDR3 in full is CAWSLGGFNGYTF.

Of note for this clone: The read comes to an end 3 residues before the CDR3 does, leaving the germline J gene to fill in the end. The rearrangement joins TRBV11-2 to TRBJ2-7; possibly TRBD2 for D (6 bases). V dropped 2 bases and J dropped 2 bases, with 10 bases sitting between them. The CDR3 contains 14 residues. CDR1 and CDR2 from the germline V gene are SGHAT and FQNNGV. CDR3 sequence reads: CASSLWGETYEQYF. Incomplete CDR3 DNA: TGTGCCAGCAGCTTATGGGGGGAAACCTACGAG. The variable domain in full, with the rest retrieved from reference TRBV11-2 and TRBJ2-7, is EAGVAQSPRYKIIEKRQSVAFWCNPISGHATLYWYQQILGQGPKLLIQFQNNGVVDDSQLPKDRFSAERLKGVDSTLKIQPAKLEDSAVYLCASSLWGETYEQYFGPGTRLTVT.

A few counts support this clone. The read ends 3 residues before the CDR3 terminus; that terminus is restored from the germline J gene. The chain couples TRBV2 to TRBJ2-1; D call uncertain. The germline V gene encodes CDR1 SNHLY and CDR2 FYNNEI. Trimming pared 8 bases from V and 4 bases from J, leaving 15 bases between. This CDR3 spans 14 amino acids. CDR3 DNA, as far as it was read: TGTGCCAGCTCTCGCCTGAACTATTACAATGAG. It yields the protein CASSRLNYYNE. The complete CDR3 sequence is CASSRLNYYNEQFF.

The sample holds a few counts of this clone. From the germline J gene comes the end of the CDR3, since the read stops 3 residues before it. This sequence joins TRBV18 and TRBJ2-5; D is perhaps TRBD2 (7 bases). The germline gives CDR1 KGHSH, CDR2 LQKENI. The CDR3 contains 16 residues. The ends were cut back, 2 bases at V and 4 bases at J, with 17 bases in the middle. The CDR3 DNA, read in part, is TGTGCCAGCTCACCAGCCCGTCCGGGGGGCGTAGAGACC. Amino acid sequence: CASSPARPGGVET. The whole CDR3 is CASSPARPGGVETQYF.

This clone is labeled as medium-sized. The read is 3 residues too short to cover the CDR3 end, so that end is filled in from the germline J gene. The genes are TRBV20-1 and TRBJ2-3, with D unresolved. V lost 4 bases to trimming and J lost 4 bases, with 18 bases between them. Germline values: CDR1 DFQATT, CDR2 SNEGSKA (reference sequence). This CDR3 has 15 amino acids. CDR3 loop: CSAILALREPDTQYF. Partial CDR3 DNA: TGCAGTGCTATACTCGCCCTTCGCGAGCCAGATACG.

Turning to this clone: Sequencing ends 3 residues short of the CDR3 end; the germline J gene provides the rest. This chain links TRBV5-1 with TRBJ2-7, with 10 bases aligning to TRBD1. The length of the CDR3 is 19 residues. The germline V gene encodes CDR1 SGHRS and CDR2 YFSETQ. The ends lost 0 bases at V and 5 bases at J; junction bases unmatched: 17. Partial CDR3 DNA: TGCGCCAGCAGCTTGGGTCCCGCCGGGACAGGGGCCTTTGGGAACGAG. Translation: CASSLGPAGTGAFGNE. In full, the CDR3 is CASSLGPAGTGAFGNEQYF. The entire variable domain, with the rest obtained from reference TRBV5-1 and TRBJ2-7, is as follows: KAGVTQTPRYLIKTRGQQVTLSCSPISGHRSVSWYQQTPGQGLQFLFEYFSETQRNKGNFPGRFSGRQFSNSRSEMNVSTLELGDSALYLCASSLGPAGTGAFGNEQYFGPGTRLTVT.

There are a few counts of this clone. Read data end 3 residues before the CDR3 end; the end is taken from the germline J gene. The chain joins TRBV5-1 to TRBJ2-2; a weak D match, TRBD1 (5 bases). The CDR3 has 16 amino acids. Trimming cost V 1 base and J 2 bases, with 12 bases left between them. Germline lookup yields CDR1 SGHRS and CDR2 YFSETQ. The part of the CDR3 DNA that was read is TGCGCCAGCAGCTTGTGGGCAGGGTCAAACACCGGGGAG. Translated, it gives CASSLWAGSNTGE. In full, the CDR3 is CASSLWAGSNTGELFF.

This clone has just a few counts. The read terminates 3 residues ahead of where the CDR3 ends, so the germline J gene completes it. V and J are TRBV6-2 or TRBV6-3 and TRBJ2-2; D is ambiguous. The CDR3 totals 12 residues. Trimming cost V 7 bases and J 4 bases, with 7 bases left between them. In germline, CDR1 is MNHEY, CDR2 SVGEGT. CDR3 DNA, as far as it was read: TGTGCCAGCAACCCGGGCACCGGGGAG. This encodes CASNPGTGE. The full CDR3 is CASNPGTGELFF.

There are a few counts of this clone. The CDR3 is cut off 3 residues early in the read; its end comes from the germline J gene. The chain joins TRBV11-3 to TRBJ2-5, with no clear D. The CDR3 extends over 15 amino acids. Trimming took 1 base from V and 4 from J, leaving 13 bases between them. Germline CDR1 reads SGHNT; CDR2 reads YENEEA. The CDR3 loop is CASSLVGGPGETQYF. Incomplete CDR3 DNA: TGTGCCAGCAGCTTAGTCGGCGGCCCCGGAGAGACC.

There are a few counts of this clone. The read falls 3 residues short of the CDR3 end, and the missing part is taken from the germline J gene. The chain couples TRBV7-2 to TRBJ1-6; D is unclear. Germline CDR1 reads SGHTA; CDR2 reads FQGNSA. V lost 1 base to trimming and J lost 9 bases, with 7 bases between them. This CDR3 has 13 residues. The CDR3: CASSLGLASPLHF. CDR3 bases read: TGTGCCAGCAGCTTAGGCCTGGCTTCACCC. The variable domain in full, with the rest retrieved from reference TRBV7-2 and TRBJ1-6, is GAGVSQSPSNKVTEKGKDVELRCDPISGHTALYWYRQSLGQGLEFLIYFQGNSAPDKSGLPSDRFSAERTGGSVSTLTIQRTQQEDSAVYLCASSLGLASPLHFGNGTRLTVT.

This clone came up a few times. With the read ending 3 residues before the CDR3 end, the germline J gene is used to fill in that end. The rearrangement links TRBV7-9 to TRBJ2-2; no firm D call. The length of the CDR3 is 14 residues. Trimming stripped 3 bases from V and 0 bases from J, with 5 bases between. Germline V gene data show CDR1 as SEHNR and CDR2 as FQNEAQ (reference sequence). The DNA read from the CDR3 is TGTGCCAGCAGCTTTCTATCGAACACCGGGGAG. Its translation is CASSFLSNTGE. The complete CDR3 sequence is CASSFLSNTGELFF.